The 21 T cell receptor beta chains below all came from one sample that was sequenced in a study of HIV-infected children after antiretroviral therapy interruption. Treatment indicated: PENTA 11 planned treatment interruption arm or continuous ART arm. Unique molecular identifiers were included in an RNA-based 3' RACE TCR library. TCRdb itself ran the 3' RACE reads through MiXCR, one entry per CDR3 protein. The sample lists about 89,000 distinct CDR3 sequences, 6% to 8.5% seen once, with roughly 1% in the top ten. The sequencing used CD45RA+ CD4+ T cells from PBMCs, pooled from several time points, collected from a donor given antiretroviral therapy, either interrupted or continuous. The sample's subset: naive CD4+ CD45RA+ CD45RO- T cells. The receptor set was obtained from a pool of human donors with HIV.

This clonotype came up many times. The rearrangement joins TRBV2 to TRBJ2-3; D possibly matches TRBD1 or TRBD2 (5 bases each). V was trimmed by 8 bases and J by 0 bases, leaving 12 bases between them. Germline V gene data show CDR1 as SNHLY and CDR2 as FYNNEI. There are 14 residues in the CDR3. Written as DNA, the CDR3 is TGTGCCAGCTCTAGGGACGGTAGCACAGATACGCAGTATTTT. Its protein is CASSRDGSTDTQYF.

V and J are TRBV27 and TRBJ2-5; no reliable D call. The germline CDR1 and CDR2 sequences are MNHEY and SMNVEV (reference sequence). The ends were cut back, 3 bases at V and 2 bases at J, with 7 bases in the middle. The CDR3 runs 13 residues. The CDR3 loop is CASSFGSQETQYF. In DNA, the CDR3 is TGTGCCAGCAGTTTTGGCAGTCAAGAGACCCAGTACTTC.

This clonotype was observed many times. The rearrangement joins TRBV11-3 to TRBJ1-3; D not resolved. V lost 1 base, J lost 1 base, and 8 bases lay in between. There are 15 residues in the CDR3. Germline CDR1 and CDR2: SGHNT and YENEEA. CDR3 residues: CASSLAGESGNTIYF. CDR3 sequence (DNA): TGTGCCAGCAGCTTAGCCGGGGAATCTGGAAACACCATATATTTT.

This clonotype has more than one count but fewer than ten. The chain carries TRBV12-3 or TRBV12-4 and TRBJ1-4, with D possibly TRBD1 on 6 matching bases. The V gene lost 2 bases and the J gene lost 5 bases, with 15 bases spanning the gap. The CDR3 covers 16 residues. CDR3 in amino acids: CASSLNRQANNEKLFF. CDR3 nucleotides: TGTGCCAGCAGTTTAAACCGACAGGCAAACAATGAAAAACTGTTTTTT.

This clonotype was detected once. This may stem from a read error, because a much larger clone lies one nucleotide away. The chain joins TRBV5-4 to TRBJ2-1, with D hard to call. Germline loops: CDR1 SGHNT, CDR2 YYREEE (reference sequence). The CDR3 is 15 residues long. Trimming took off 4 bases at V and 3 bases at J, with 14 bases between the two ends. The chain's CDR3 is CASSRRLGNYNEQFF. The CDR3 nucleotides are TGTGCCAGCAGCAGACGACTGGGGAACTACAATGAGCAGTTCTTC.

This clonotype was seen ten or more times. The chain carries TRBV23-1 and TRBJ1-6; D possibly corresponds to TRBD1 (6 bases). TRBV23-1 is given ORF status, its function remaining uncertain. Deletions cut 9 bases from V and 8 bases from J, with 8 bases between. The CDR3 totals 11 residues. This chain's CDR3 is CASRGDSPLHF. In nucleotides, the CDR3 is TGCGCCAGTAGGGGGGATTCACCCCTCCACTTT.

This clonotype was seen ten or more times. The CDR3 DNA reads TGCGCCAGCAGCTTGGGAAAGTGGGCTTCCTACAATGAGCAGTTCTTC. Encoded protein: CASSLGKWASYNEQFF. This chain joins TRBV5-1 and TRBJ2-1; D not certain. V lost 0 bases, J lost 1 base, and 11 bases lay in between. Germline CDR1 and CDR2: SGHRS and YFSETQ. The length of the CDR3 is 16 residues. The complete variable domain, with remaining parts taken from reference TRBV5-1 and TRBJ2-1, reads KAGVTQTPRYLIKTRGQQVTLSCSPISGHRSVSWYQQTPGQGLQFLFEYFSETQRNKGNFPGRFSGRQFSNSRSEMNVSTLELGDSALYLCASSLGKWASYNEQFFGPGTRLTVL.

In its sample, this clonotype was seen many times. The CDR3 DNA is TGTGCCAGCAGCCCGGGGCATTTCGGTGAAGCTTTCTTT. Translating it yields CASSPGHFGEAFF. The chain uses TRBV7-3 and TRBJ1-1; D may be TRBD1 (5 bases). The ends were cut back, 5 bases at V and 7 bases at J, with 14 bases in the middle. Germline values: CDR1 SGHTA, CDR2 FQGTGA. This CDR3 contains 13 residues.

This clonotype came up many times. J is TRBJ2-5 and V is TRBV10-3, with D unresolved. Germline CDR1 is ENHRY and CDR2 is SYGVKD. The CDR3 is 16 residues long. V lost 0 bases to trimming and J lost 1 base, with 12 bases between them. The CDR3: CAISESRLVGQETQYF. The DNA of the CDR3 is TGTGCCATCAGTGAGTCGAGATTAGTCGGCCAAGAGACCCAGTACTTC.

At least ten counts were recorded for this clonotype. The chain links TRBV12-3 or TRBV12-4 to TRBJ1-6; 10 bases fit TRBD1. V shed 4 bases and J 14 bases; nucleotides not matched to a gene: 8. The CDR3 is made up of 14 amino acids. As DNA, the CDR3 is TGTGCCAGCAGTTCCCGGGACAGGGGATCCGCCCTCCACTTT. This codes for CASSSRDRGSALHF.

The sample holds many counts of this clonotype. V is TRBV7-6 and J is TRBJ1-5; TRBD1 is a possible D gene (5 bases). V gave up 4 bases and J gave up 5 bases, with 12 bases separating them. Germline CDR1 reads SGHVS; CDR2 reads FNYEAQ. This CDR3 spans 14 amino acids. The CDR3 DNA reads TGTGCCAGCAGCTCGGGACGGAAATATCAGCCCCAGCATTTT. Protein sequence: CASSSGRKYQPQHF.

This clonotype was seen many times. The chain recombines TRBV20-1 with TRBJ1-1; the D is unclear. This CDR3 contains 12 residues. Trimming stripped 2 bases from V and 1 base from J, with 5 bases between. The germline V gene encodes CDR1 DFQATT and CDR2 SNEGSKA (reference sequence). CDR3 DNA sequence: TGCAGTGCTAGAAAGGGGAACACTGAAGCTTTCTTT. Protein sequence: CSARKGNTEAFF.

This clonotype was recorded many times. V gene TRBV28 combines with J gene TRBJ2-5; 7 bases align to TRBD2. CDR1 is MDHEN, CDR2 SYDVKM, per germline. V shed 6 bases and J 2 bases; nucleotides not matched to a gene: 3. The CDR3 runs to 13 residues. The CDR3 DNA follows: TGTGCCAGCAGCACTAGCGTACAAGAGACCCAGTACTTC. It translates to CASSTSVQETQYF.

The chain recombines TRBV5-1 with TRBJ1-4; D not resolved. The germline CDR1 and CDR2 sequences are SGHRS and YFSETQ. The CDR3 spans 17 residues. Trimming left V 4 bases short and J 0 bases short, with 16 bases between. CDR3 sequence reads: CASSSPRDGTTNEKLFF. The DNA of the CDR3 is TGCGCCAGCAGCAGCCCAAGAGATGGTACAACTAATGAAAAACTGTTTTTT.

This clonotype was counted ten times or more. The V call is TRBV12-3 or TRBV12-4, the J call TRBJ1-5; 7 nucleotides match TRBD1. The CDR3 is made up of 18 amino acids. J lost 5 bases, V lost 2 bases, and 15 bases had no gene match. CDR3 protein: CASSLRRQGVLWDQPQHF. The CDR3 coding sequence is TGTGCCAGCAGTTTAAGGAGACAGGGAGTCCTCTGGGATCAGCCCCAGCATTTT.

This clonotype came up many times. V and J are TRBV5-4 and TRBJ2-5, with D possibly TRBD1 on 6 matching bases. CDR1 and CDR2 (germline): SGHNT, YYREEE (reference sequence). The CDR3 runs 13 residues. Trimming removed 4 bases at V and 2 bases at J, with 9 bases between. The CDR3 DNA is TGTGCCAGCAGCCCAGGACAGCAAGAGACCCAGTACTTC. It encodes CASSPGQQETQYF. Full variable domain (missing parts from reference TRBV5-4 and TRBJ2-5): ETGVTQSPTHLIKTRGQQVTLRCSSQSGHNTVSWYQQALGQGPQFIFQYYREEENGRGNFPPRFSGLQFPNYSSELNVNALELDDSALYLCASSPGQQETQYFGPGTRLLVL.

This clonotype was found many times. V is TRBV12-3 or TRBV12-4 and J is TRBJ1-5; 8 nucleotides align to TRBD1. The CDR3 consists of 15 residues. V trimming: 5 bases; J trimming: 2 bases; junction bases outside the gene matches: 5. The CDR3 loop is CASSPGTGGNQPQHF. In nucleotides, the CDR3 is TGTGCCAGCAGTCCCGGGACAGGAGGCAATCAGCCCCAGCATTTT.

This clonotype has a count of ten or more. The chain combines TRBV19 with TRBJ2-7; 8 nucleotides align to TRBD1. V dropped 5 bases and J dropped 1; count of bases not matched to a gene: 16. The CDR3 sequence is 18 residues long. The V gene's germline CDR1 is LNHDA and CDR2 SQIVND (reference sequence). In DNA, the CDR3 is TGTGCCAGTAGTCAAACAAGACCGACAGGGGCAATTTCCTACGAGCAGTACTTC. Translation gives CASSQTRPTGAISYEQYF.

In this sample, this clonotype turned up many times. The chain has TRBV20-1 and TRBJ1-3, with TRBD1 as a possible D gene (5 bases). Germline CDR1 and CDR2: DFQATT and SNEGSKA (reference sequence). Deletions cut 5 bases from V and 1 base from J, with 9 bases between. This CDR3 is built from 13 residues. The CDR3 is CSASTASGNTIYF. CDR3 bases: TGCAGTGCTTCGACAGCTTCTGGAAACACCATATATTTT.

This clonotype was counted ten times or more. This sequence joins TRBV12-3 or TRBV12-4 and TRBJ1-2, with D maybe TRBD1 (6 bases). The CDR3 has 14 residues. Trimming removed 1 base from V and 1 base from J, with 7 bases in between. CDR3 residues: CASSLVDSNYGYTF. As DNA, the CDR3 is TGTGCCAGCAGTTTAGTGGACAGTAACTATGGCTACACCTTC.

At least ten counts were recorded for this clonotype. The chain recombines TRBV29-1 with TRBJ2-1, with 7 bases that match TRBD2. The germline CDR1 and CDR2 sequences are SQVTM and ANQGSEA. The CDR3 runs to 13 residues. Trimming at V came to 8 bases and at J to 6 bases, leaving 10 bases not matched to a gene. The CDR3 coding sequence is TGCAGCCCACAGTTGGGAGGGATCAATGAGCAGTTCTTC. This sequence encodes CSPQLGGINEQFF.